This record concerns one T cell receptor beta chain sequence. V gave up 3 bases and J gave up 0 bases, with 12 bases separating them. The germline CDR1 and CDR2 sequences are SGDLS and YYNGEE. The CDR3 length is 15 residues. This sample stems from a study of blood T cell repertoires in COVID-19. Turning to the study itself: There were acute and convalescent COVID-19 samples, and they came from the United States, Italy and Spain. Sources were T cells, B-cell-depleted T cells, or PBMCs; the material itself was cDNA or gDNA.

In the study's own analysis: Reference gene primer amplification gave estimated nucleated cell counts. Only in-frame clones appear in the TCRdb table, and some are missing; sequencing was by immunoSEQ multiplex PCR. Clone size and the V and J calls come from that table; the DNA yielded D and trimming. The sample has 90,000 to 150,000 clones; approximately 80% are singletons. The sequencing input was peripheral blood. The rearrangement links TRBV9 to TRBJ1-1; a possible D gene is TRBD1 (6 bases). The sequence was collected from a woman at least 80 years old with acute or convalescent COVID-19. DNA of the CDR3: TGTGCCAGCAGCGCCTCGGGACACATGAACACTGAAGCTTTCTTT. This sequence encodes CASSASGHMNTEAFF. The variable domain in full, with the rest retrieved from reference TRBV9 and TRBJ1-1, is DSGVTQTPKHLITATGQRVTLRCSPRSGDLSVYWYQQSLDQGLQFLIQYYNGEERAKGNILERFSAQQFPDLHSELNLSSLELGDSALYFCASSASGHMNTEAFFGQGTRLTVV.